There are a few counts of the clone carrying this T cell receptor beta chain. Germline V gene sequence: CDR1 LNHDA, CDR2 SQIVND (reference sequence). The CDR3 is made up of 14 amino acids. Trimming removed 4 bases at V and 0 bases at J, with 9 bases between. Clones were sequenced by immunoSEQ multiplex PCR, and TCRdb holds only the in-frame ones, with some missing. The sample holds about 470,000 clones, about 76% seen once. This record comes from a study of shared clonotypes between healthy human individuals. Input material: PBMCs. The TCR originated in a woman aged 40 to 50 in good health. Some clones in this sample may be carry-over from other donors' samples. The chain carries TRBV19 and TRBJ1-1; D may be TRBD1 (6 bases). DNA for the CDR3: TGTGCCAGTAGTAAATGGGACATGAACACTGAAGCTTTCTTT. Its translation: CASSKWDMNTEAFF.